This TCR beta chain was documented in a study of metastatic and nonmetastatic thyroid tumors. Whole-study findings and limits: For both blood and tumor, malignant thyroid tumors reportedly showed significantly higher TCR beta diversity than benign nodules did.

In the source study's methods: It was from CDR3 differences across clinicopathological groups that a distant-metastasis classifier for papillary thyroid cancer was built. Through MiXCR, TCRdb re-clonotyped the PCR reads. These V and J calls derive from TCRdb rather than the authors' analysis. The table lists approximately 15,000 clones, about 22% of them singletons. There are 15 residues in the CDR3. V was shortened by 1 base and J by 2 bases, with 12 bases between the two germline ends. Germline CDR1 SGHVS, CDR2 FQNEAQ. A few counts support this clone. Its target is not known. Thyroid surgery took place with no prior treatment in any patient.

The sample taken for sequencing was adjacent normal tissue. The chain combines TRBV7-8 with TRBJ2-7; D is unclear. This sequence originates from a female donor with papillary thyroid cancer or a benign thyroid nodule (not recorded which). Some clones in this sample may be carry-over from other donors' samples. This CDR3 is CASSLGFQATYEQYF. The CDR3 region has the DNA TGTGCCAGCAGCTTAGGCTTCCAGGCCACCTACGAGCAGTACTTC.